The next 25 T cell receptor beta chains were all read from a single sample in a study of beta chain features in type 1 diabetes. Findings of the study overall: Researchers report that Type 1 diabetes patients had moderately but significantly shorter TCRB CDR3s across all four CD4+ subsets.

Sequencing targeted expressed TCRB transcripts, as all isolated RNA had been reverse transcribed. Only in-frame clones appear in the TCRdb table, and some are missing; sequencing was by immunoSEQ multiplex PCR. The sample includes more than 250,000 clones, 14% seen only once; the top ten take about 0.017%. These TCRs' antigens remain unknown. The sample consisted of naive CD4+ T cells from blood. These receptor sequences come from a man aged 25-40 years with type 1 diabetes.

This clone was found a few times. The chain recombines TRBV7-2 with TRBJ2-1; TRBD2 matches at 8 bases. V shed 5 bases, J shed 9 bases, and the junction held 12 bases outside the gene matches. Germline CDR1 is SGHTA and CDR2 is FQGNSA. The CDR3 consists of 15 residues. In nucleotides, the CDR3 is TGTGCCAGCAGCCTAACGGGACTAGGGGTCACTGAGCAGTTCTTC. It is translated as CASSLTGLGVTEQFF. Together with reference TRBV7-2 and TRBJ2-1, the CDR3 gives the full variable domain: GAGVSQSPSNKVTEKGKDVELRCDPISGHTALYWYRQSLGQGLEFLIYFQGNSAPDKSGLPSDRFSAERTGGSVSTLTIQRTQQEDSAVYLCASSLTGLGVTEQFFGPGTRLTVL.

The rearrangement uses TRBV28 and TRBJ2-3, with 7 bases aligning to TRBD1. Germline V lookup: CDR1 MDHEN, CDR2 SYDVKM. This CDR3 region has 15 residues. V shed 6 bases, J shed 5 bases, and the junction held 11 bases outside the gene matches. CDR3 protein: CASRPQGIGIDTQYF. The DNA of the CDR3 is TGTGCCAGCAGGCCACAGGGGATTGGGATAGATACGCAGTATTTT.

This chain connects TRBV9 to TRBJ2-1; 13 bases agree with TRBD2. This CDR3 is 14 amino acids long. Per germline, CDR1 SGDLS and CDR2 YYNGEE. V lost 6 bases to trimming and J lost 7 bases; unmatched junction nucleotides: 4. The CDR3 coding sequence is TGTGCCAGCACACTAGCGGGAGGGCCGAATGAGCAGTTCTTC. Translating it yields CASTLAGGPNEQFF.

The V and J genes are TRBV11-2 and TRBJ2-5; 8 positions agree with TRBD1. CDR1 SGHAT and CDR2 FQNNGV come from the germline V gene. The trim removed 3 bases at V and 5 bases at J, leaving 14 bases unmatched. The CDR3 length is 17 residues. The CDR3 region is CASSLGRGRRKGETQYF. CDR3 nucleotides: TGTGCCAGCAGCTTGGGCAGGGGGCGTCGTAAGGGGGAGACCCAGTACTTC.

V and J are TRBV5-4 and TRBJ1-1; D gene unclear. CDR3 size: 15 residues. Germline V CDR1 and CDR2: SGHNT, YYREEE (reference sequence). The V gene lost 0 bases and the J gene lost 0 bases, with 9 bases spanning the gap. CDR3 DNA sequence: TGTGCCAGCAGCTTGGAGGCGGGGATGAACACTGAAGCTTTCTTT. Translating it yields CASSLEAGMNTEAFF.

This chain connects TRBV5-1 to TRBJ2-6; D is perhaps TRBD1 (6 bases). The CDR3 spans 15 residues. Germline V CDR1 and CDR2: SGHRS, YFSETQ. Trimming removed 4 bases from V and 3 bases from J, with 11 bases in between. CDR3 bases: TGCGCCAGCAGCCTGGGGGCGCTTGGGGCCAACGTCCTGACTTTC. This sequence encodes CASSLGALGANVLTF.

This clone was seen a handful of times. For the CDR3, the DNA is TGTGCCAGCACCATGGGGGGTGCGATGAACACTGAAGCTTTCTTT. Its translation: CASTMGGAMNTEAFF. The gene calls are TRBV5-4 and TRBJ1-1; D is perhaps TRBD1 (5 bases). There are 15 residues in the CDR3. The V gene lost 6 bases and the J gene lost 0 bases, with 15 bases spanning the gap. Germline V gene lookup returns CDR1 SGHNT and CDR2 YYREEE (reference sequence).

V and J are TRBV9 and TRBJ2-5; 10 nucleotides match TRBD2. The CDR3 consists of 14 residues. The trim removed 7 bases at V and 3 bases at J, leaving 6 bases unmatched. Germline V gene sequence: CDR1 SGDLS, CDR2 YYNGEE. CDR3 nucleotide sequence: TGTGCCAGCTTGGGGACTAGCGAAAAAGAGACCCAGTACTTC. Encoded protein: CASLGTSEKETQYF. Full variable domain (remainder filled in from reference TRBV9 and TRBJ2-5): DSGVTQTPKHLITATGQRVTLRCSPRSGDLSVYWYQQSLDQGLQFLIQYYNGEERAKGNILERFSAQQFPDLHSELNLSSLELGDSALYFCASLGTSEKETQYFGPGTRLLVL.

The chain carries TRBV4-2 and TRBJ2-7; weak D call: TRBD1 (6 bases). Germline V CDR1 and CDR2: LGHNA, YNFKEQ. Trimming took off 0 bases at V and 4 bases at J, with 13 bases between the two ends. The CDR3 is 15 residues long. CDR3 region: CASSQDSRTAYEQYF. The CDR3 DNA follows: TGTGCCAGCAGCCAAGATAGCAGGACAGCGTACGAGCAGTACTTC.

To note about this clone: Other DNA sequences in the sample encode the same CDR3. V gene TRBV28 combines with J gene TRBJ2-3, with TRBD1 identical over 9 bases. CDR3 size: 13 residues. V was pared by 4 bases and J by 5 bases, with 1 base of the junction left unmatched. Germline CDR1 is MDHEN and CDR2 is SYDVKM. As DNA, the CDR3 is TGTGCCAGCAGTTCGGGACAGGGAGATACGCAGTATTTT. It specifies CASSSGQGDTQYF. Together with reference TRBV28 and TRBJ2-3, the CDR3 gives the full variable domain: DVKVTQSSRYLVKRTGEKVFLECVQDMDHENMFWYRQDPGLGLRLIYFSYDVKMKEKGDIPEGYSVSREKKERFSLILESASTNQTSMYLCASSSGQGDTQYFGPGTRLTVL.

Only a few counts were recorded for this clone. CDR3 nucleotide sequence: TGTGCCAGCAGTTTAAGCCCTAACAGGGGGCATTTGAAAAACATTCAGTACTTC. It codes for CASSLSPNRGHLKNIQYF. J is TRBJ2-4 and V is TRBV28, with 9 bases that match TRBD1. The junction had 12 bases not matched to a gene; V was cut back by 2 bases and J by 4 bases. This CDR3 contains 18 residues. Germline loops: CDR1 MDHEN, CDR2 SYDVKM.

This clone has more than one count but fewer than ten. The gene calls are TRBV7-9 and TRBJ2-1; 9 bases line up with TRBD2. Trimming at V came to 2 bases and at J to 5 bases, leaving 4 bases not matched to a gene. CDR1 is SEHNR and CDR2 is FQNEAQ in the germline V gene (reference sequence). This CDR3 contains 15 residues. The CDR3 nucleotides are TGTGCCAGCAGCTTAAGGTCTAGCGGGAACAATGAGCAGTTCTTC. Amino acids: CASSLRSSGNNEQFF. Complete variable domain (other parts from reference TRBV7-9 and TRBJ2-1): DTGVSQNPRHKITKRGQNVTFRCDPISEHNRLYWYRQTLGQGPEFLTYFQNEAQLEKSRLLSDRFSAERPKGSFSTLEIQRTEQGDSAMYLCASSLRSSGNNEQFFGPGTRLTVL.

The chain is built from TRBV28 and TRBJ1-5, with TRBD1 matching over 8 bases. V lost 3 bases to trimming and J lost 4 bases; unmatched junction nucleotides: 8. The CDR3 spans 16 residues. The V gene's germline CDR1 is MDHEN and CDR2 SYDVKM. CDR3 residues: CASSFSQGAGNQPQHF. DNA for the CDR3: TGTGCCAGCAGTTTCAGTCAGGGGGCCGGGAATCAGCCCCAGCATTTT.

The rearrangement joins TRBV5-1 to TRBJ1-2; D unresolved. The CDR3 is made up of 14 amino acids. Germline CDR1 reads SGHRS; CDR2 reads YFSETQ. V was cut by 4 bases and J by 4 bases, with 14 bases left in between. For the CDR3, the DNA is TGCGCCAGCAGCCCCGCCATGGCATCCTATGGCTACACCTTC. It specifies CASSPAMASYGYTF.

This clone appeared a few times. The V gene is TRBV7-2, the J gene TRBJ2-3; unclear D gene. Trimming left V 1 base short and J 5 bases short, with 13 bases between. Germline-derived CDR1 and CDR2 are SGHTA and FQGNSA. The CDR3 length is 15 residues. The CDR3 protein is CASSLGGGRRDTQYF. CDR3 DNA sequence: TGTGCCAGCAGCTTAGGAGGCGGTCGGCGAGATACGCAGTATTTT.

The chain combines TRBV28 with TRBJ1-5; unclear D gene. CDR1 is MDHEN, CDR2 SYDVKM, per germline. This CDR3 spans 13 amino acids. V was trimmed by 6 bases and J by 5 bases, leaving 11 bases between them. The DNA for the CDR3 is TGTGCCAGCAGCTCTATGGAGTATCAGCCCCAGCATTTT. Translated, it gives CASSSMEYQPQHF.

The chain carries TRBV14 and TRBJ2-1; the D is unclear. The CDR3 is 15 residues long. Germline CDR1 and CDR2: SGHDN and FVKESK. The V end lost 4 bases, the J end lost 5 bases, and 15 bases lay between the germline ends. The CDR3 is CASSRTFTNNNEQFF. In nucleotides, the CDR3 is TGTGCCAGCAGCCGTACCTTCACCAACAACAATGAGCAGTTCTTC.

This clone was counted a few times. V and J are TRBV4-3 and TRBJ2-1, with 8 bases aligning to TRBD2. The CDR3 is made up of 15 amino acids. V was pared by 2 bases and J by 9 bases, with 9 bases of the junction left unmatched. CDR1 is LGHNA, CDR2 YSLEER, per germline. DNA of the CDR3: TGCGCCAGCAGCCAATTTAGCGGTCGGGGGGGTGAGCAGTTCTTC. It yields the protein CASSQFSGRGGEQFF.

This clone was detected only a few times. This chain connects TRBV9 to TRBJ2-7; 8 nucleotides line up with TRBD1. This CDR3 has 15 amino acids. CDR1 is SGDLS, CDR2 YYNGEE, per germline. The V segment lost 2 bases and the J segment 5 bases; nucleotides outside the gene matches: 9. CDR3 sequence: CASSVRGPHRNEQYF. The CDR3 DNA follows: TGTGCCAGCAGCGTCAGGGGGCCCCATAGGAACGAGCAGTACTTC.

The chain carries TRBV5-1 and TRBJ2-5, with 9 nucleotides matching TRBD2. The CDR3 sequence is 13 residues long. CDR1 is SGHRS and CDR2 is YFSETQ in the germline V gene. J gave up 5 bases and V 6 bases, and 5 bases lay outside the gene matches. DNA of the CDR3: TGCGCCAGCAACATAGCGGGAGACGAGACCCAGTACTTC. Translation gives CASNIAGDETQYF. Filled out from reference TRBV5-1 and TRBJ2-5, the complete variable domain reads KAGVTQTPRYLIKTRGQQVTLSCSPISGHRSVSWYQQTPGQGLQFLFEYFSETQRNKGNFPGRFSGRQFSNSRSEMNVSTLELGDSALYLCASNIAGDETQYFGPGTRLLVL.

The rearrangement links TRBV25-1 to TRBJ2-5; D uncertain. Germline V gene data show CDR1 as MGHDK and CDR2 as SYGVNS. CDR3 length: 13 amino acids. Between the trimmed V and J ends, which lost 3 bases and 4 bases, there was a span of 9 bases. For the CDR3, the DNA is TGTGCCAGCAGTGAGCTTAGTAGAGAGACCCAGTACTTC. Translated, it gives CASSELSRETQYF.

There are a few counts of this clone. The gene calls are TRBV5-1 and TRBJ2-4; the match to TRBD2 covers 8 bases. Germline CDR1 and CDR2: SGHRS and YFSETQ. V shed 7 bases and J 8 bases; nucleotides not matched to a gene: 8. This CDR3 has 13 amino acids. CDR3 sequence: CASSSGGEDIQYF. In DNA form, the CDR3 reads TGCGCCAGCTCCTCGGGAGGGGAGGACATTCAGTACTTC.

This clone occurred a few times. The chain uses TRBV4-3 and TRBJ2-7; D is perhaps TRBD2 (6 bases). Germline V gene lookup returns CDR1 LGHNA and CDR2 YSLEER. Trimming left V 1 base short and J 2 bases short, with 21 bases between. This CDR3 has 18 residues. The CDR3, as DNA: TGCGCCAGCAGCCAAGGACTCCTTCGGGAGACCGAGCCCTACGAGCAGTACTTC. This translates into CASSQGLLRETEPYEQYF.

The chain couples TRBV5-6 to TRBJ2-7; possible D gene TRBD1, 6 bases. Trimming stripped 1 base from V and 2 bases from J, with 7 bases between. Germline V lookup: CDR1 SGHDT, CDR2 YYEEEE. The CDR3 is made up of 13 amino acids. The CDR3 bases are TGTGCCAGCAGCTTGCGACAGGCCTACGAGCAGTACTTC. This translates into CASSLRQAYEQYF.

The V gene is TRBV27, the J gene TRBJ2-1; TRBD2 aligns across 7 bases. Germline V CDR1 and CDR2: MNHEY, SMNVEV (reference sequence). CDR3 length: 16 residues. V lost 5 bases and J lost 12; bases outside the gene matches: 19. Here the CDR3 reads CASSGQTGTTVKRQFF. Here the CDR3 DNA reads TGTGCCAGCAGTGGACAAACCGGGACTACTGTGAAGCGGCAGTTCTTC.